The rows below give T cell receptor beta chains drawn from one sample of a study of T-cell memory formation after mild COVID-19. TCRdb re-called the 5' RACE reads through MiXCR, storing one row per CDR3 protein. Of about 470,000 distinct CDR3 sequences in the sample, roughly 18% were seen once. Input material: PBMCs or a T cell subset sorted from them (not recorded which). The receptor source for this set is an adult woman who had mild COVID-19 (a few samples of this study predate the infection). Cell type and time point are not known. Each CDR3 is given with its conserved first and last residue. The D gene is left open where the match is weak. For some rows the clone size is stated as once, few or many, or as a class when expanded; others skip it.

d_gene	abundance	j_gene	v_gene	CDR3aa	CDR3nt
.	few	TRBJ2-3	TRBV27	CASSYADPTDTQYF	TGTGCCAGCTCATACGCGGACCCCACAGATACGCAGTATTTT
TRBD1	few	TRBJ1-1	TRBV11-2	CASSSTGKFVNTEAFF	TGTGCCAGCAGCTCGACAGGGAAATTCGTGAACACTGAAGCTTTCTTT
TRBD1	.	TRBJ2-5	TRBV10-3	CAISEGTGGVHIQETQYF	TGTGCCATCAGTGAAGGGACAGGGGGCGTACATATCCAAGAGACCCAGTACTTC
.	.	TRBJ2-1	TRBV19	CASSSGPMRQFF	TGTGCCAGTAGTTCGGGACCGATGAGGCAGTTCTTC
.	.	TRBJ2-7	TRBV7-2	CASSLSRSAVSSYEQYF	TGTGCCAGCAGCTTATCCCGCTCGGCGGTAAGCTCCTACGAGCAGTACTTC
.	few	TRBJ1-2	TRBV12-3/TRBV12-4	CASSWTGQTRNYGYTF	TGTGCCAGCAGTTGGACCGGACAAACCCGAAACTATGGCTACACCTTC
.	few	TRBJ1-5	TRBV7-2	CASSPTAGGPIRQPQHF	TGTGCCAGCAGCCCTACGGCGGGGGGGCCCATCAGACAGCCCCAGCATTTT
.	.	TRBJ2-7	TRBV7-4	CASSQGILEDEQYF	TGTGCCAGCAGCCAAGGGATTCTAGAAGACGAGCAGTACTTC
TRBD1	.	TRBJ2-1	TRBV2	CASSDPANPGQQPDEQFF	TGTGCCAGCAGTGATCCCGCGAACCCGGGACAGCAACCCGATGAGCAGTTCTTC
.	.	TRBJ2-5	TRBV18	CASSPGGSKETQYF	TGTGCCAGCTCACCCGGGGGCAGCAAAGAGACCCAGTACTTC
.	few	TRBJ2-5	TRBV7-6	CASSLEAGTGETQYF	TGTGCCAGCAGCTTAGAGGCGGGAACTGGGGAGACCCAGTACTTC
.	many	TRBJ2-2	TRBV4-3	CASSQEGGLVAGELFF	TGCGCCAGCAGCCAAGAGGGAGGACTGGTCGCCGGGGAGCTGTTTTTT
TRBD2	.	TRBJ2-7	TRBV5-1	CASSLGASGVYEQYF	TGCGCCAGCAGCCTGGGAGCTAGCGGGGTCTACGAGCAGTACTTC
.	.	TRBJ2-7	TRBV2	CASSVRGATYEQYF	TGTGCCAGCAGTGTTCGCGGGGCCACCTACGAGCAGTACTTC
.	.	TRBJ2-1	TRBV19	CASSMARNEQFF	TGTGCCAGTAGTATGGCCCGAAATGAGCAGTTCTTC
TRBD1	.	TRBJ2-7	TRBV7-3	CASSLQGVGGEQYF	TGTGCCAGCAGCCTCCAGGGGGTTGGCGGCGAGCAGTACTTC
.	many	TRBJ2-1	TRBV6-2/TRBV6-3	CASNLGILEYEQFF	TGTGCCAGCAATTTAGGGATCTTAGAGTATGAGCAGTTCTTC
TRBD1	.	TRBJ2-7	TRBV18	CASSPLPGQGGEQYF	TGTGCCAGCTCACCTCTACCGGGACAGGGAGGCGAGCAGTACTTC
.	few	TRBJ2-1	TRBV13	CASSPTGVSYNEQFF	TGTGCCAGCAGCCCTACGGGAGTCTCCTACAATGAGCAGTTCTTC
.	.	TRBJ2-1	TRBV11-3	CASSVGGPRNEQFF	TGTGCCAGCAGCGTAGGAGGGCCCAGGAATGAGCAGTTCTTC
TRBD2	few	TRBJ2-1	TRBV6-5	CASSRAGGQFF	TGTGCCAGCAGTAGGGCGGGAGGGCAGTTCTTC
.	.	TRBJ1-2	TRBV29-1	CSGGETYGYTF	TGCAGCGGTGGAGAGACCTATGGCTACACCTTC
TRBD2	.	TRBJ2-1	TRBV3-1	CASSRGGGISYNEQFF	TGTGCCAGCAGCCGTGGCGGGGGGATCTCCTACAATGAGCAGTTCTTC
TRBD2	few	TRBJ2-1	TRBV7-2	CASSSHKTSGGYNEQFF	TGTGCCAGCAGCAGCCACAAGACTAGCGGGGGTTACAATGAGCAGTTCTTC
TRBD2	.	TRBJ2-1	TRBV29-1	CSVDLAGASYNEQFF	TGCAGCGTGGACCTAGCGGGGGCCTCCTACAATGAGCAGTTCTTC
TRBD2	.	TRBJ2-1	TRBV12-3/TRBV12-4	CASSNGLAGGPSSYNEQFF	TGTGCCAGCAGCAACGGACTAGCGGGAGGCCCTAGCTCCTACAATGAGCAGTTCTTC
TRBD2	many	TRBJ2-1	TRBV7-2	CASSLSAPGLAGDNEQFF	TGTGCCAGCAGCTTATCGGCCCCAGGACTAGCGGGAGACAATGAGCAGTTCTTC
.	few	TRBJ2-1	TRBV9	CASSVTALLSSYNEQFF	TGTGCCAGCAGCGTCACCGCACTACTTTCTTCCTACAATGAGCAGTTCTTC
.	.	TRBJ2-1	TRBV4-2	CASSQWGPIHNEQFF	TGTGCCAGCAGCCAGTGGGGGCCTATTCACAATGAGCAGTTCTTC
.	few	TRBJ2-3	TRBV6-5	CASSYRRVGADTQYF	TGTGCCAGCAGTTACAGACGGGTGGGGGCAGATACGCAGTATTTT
TRBD2	.	TRBJ2-6	TRBV19	CASTSGSHLSGANVLTF	TGTGCCAGTACAAGCGGGAGCCACTTATCTGGGGCCAACGTCCTGACTTTC
TRBD1	few	TRBJ2-7	TRBV7-3	CASSWEAGGLYEQYF	TGTGCCAGCAGCTGGGAGGCAGGGGGCCTCTACGAGCAGTACTTC
.	.	TRBJ1-3	TRBV13	CASSLQGYGNTIYF	TGTGCCAGCAGCTTACAGGGATATGGAAACACCATATATTTT